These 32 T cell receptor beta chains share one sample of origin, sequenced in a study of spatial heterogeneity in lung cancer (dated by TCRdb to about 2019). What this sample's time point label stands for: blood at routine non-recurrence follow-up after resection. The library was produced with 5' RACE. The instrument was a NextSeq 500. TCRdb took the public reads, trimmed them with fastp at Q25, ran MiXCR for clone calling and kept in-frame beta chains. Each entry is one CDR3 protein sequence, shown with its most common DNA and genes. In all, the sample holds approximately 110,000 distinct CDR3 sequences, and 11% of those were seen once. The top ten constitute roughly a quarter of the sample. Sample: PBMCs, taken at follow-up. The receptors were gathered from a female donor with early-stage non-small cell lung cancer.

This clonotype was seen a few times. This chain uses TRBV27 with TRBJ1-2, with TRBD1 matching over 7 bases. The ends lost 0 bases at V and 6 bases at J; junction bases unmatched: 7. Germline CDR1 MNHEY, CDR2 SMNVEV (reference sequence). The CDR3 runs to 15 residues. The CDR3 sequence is CASSLSDDRAHGYTF. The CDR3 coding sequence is TGTGCCAGCAGTTTATCAGACGACAGGGCGCATGGCTACACCTTC.

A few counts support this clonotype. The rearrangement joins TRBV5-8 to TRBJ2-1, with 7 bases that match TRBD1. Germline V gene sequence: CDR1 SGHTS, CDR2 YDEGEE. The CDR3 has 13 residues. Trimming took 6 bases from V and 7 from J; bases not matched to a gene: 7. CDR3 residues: CASKLQGPNEQFF. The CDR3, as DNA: TGTGCCAGCAAATTACAGGGGCCTAATGAGCAGTTCTTC.

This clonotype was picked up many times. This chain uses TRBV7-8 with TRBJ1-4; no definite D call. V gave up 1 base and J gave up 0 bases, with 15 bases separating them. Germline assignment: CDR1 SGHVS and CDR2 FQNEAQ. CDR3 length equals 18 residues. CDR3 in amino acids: CASSLVTIFSATNEKLFF. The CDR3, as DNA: TGTGCCAGCAGCTTAGTGACAATCTTCTCTGCAACTAATGAAAAACTGTTTTTT.

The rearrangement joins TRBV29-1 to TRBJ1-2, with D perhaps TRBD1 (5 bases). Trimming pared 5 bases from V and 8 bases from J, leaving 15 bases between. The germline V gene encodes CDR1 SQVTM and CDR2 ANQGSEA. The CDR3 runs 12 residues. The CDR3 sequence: CSVLVGETGYTF. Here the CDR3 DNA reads TGCAGCGTTCTGGTGGGGGAAACGGGCTACACCTTC. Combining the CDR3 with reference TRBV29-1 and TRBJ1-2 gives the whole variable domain SAVISQKPSRDICQRGTSLTIQCQVDSQVTMMFWYRQQPGQSLTLIATANQGSEATYESGFVIDKFPISRPNLTFSTLTVSNMSPEDSSIYLCSVLVGETGYTFGSGTRLTVV.

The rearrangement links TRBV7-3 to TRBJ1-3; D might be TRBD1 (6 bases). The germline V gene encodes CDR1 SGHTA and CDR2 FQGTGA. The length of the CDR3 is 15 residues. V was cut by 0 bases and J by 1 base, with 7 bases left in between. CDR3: CASSLTTGSGNTIYF. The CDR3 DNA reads TGTGCCAGCAGCTTAACTACAGGGTCTGGAAACACCATATATTTT.

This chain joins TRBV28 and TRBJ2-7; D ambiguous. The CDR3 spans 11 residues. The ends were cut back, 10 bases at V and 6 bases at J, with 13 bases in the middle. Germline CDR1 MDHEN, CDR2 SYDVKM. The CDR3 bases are TGTGCCACCCTAAGCTCGGTCGAGCAGTACTTC. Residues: CATLSSVEQYF. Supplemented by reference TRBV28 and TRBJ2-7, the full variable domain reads DVKVTQSSRYLVKRTGEKVFLECVQDMDHENMFWYRQDPGLGLRLIYFSYDVKMKEKGDIPEGYSVSREKKERFSLILESASTNQTSMYLCATLSSVEQYFGPGTRLTVT.

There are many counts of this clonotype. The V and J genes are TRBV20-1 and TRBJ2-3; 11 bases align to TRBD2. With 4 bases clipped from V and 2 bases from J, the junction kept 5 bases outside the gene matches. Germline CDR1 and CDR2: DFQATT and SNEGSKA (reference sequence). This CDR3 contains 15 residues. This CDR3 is CSAILAGGSTDTQYF. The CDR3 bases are TGCAGTGCTATCCTAGCGGGAGGATCCACAGATACGCAGTATTTT.

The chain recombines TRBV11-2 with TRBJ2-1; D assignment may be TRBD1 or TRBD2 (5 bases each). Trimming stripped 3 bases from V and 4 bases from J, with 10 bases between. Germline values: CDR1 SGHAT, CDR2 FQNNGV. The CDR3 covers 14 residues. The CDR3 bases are TGTGCCAGCAGCTTTCGGGACCAGTACAATGAGCAGTTCTTC. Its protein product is CASSFRDQYNEQFF.

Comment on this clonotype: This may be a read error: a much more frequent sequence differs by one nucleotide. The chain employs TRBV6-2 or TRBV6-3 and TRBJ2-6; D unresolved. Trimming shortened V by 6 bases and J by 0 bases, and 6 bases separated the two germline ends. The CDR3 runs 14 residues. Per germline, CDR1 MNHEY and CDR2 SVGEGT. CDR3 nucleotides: TGTGCCAGCAGACAGACCTCTGGGGCCAACGTCCTGACTTTC. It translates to CASRQTSGANVLTF.

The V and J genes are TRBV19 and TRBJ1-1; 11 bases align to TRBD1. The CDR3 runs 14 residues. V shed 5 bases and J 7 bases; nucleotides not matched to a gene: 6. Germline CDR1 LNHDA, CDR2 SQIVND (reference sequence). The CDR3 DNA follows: TGTGCCAGTAGTCAAGGACAGGGGGCGGATGAAGCTTTCTTT. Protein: CASSQGQGADEAFF.

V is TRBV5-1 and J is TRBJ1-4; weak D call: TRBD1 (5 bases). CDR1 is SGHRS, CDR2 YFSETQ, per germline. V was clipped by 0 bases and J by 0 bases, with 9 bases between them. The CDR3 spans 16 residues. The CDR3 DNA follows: TGCGCCAGCAGCTTGGCAGGGATCACAACTAATGAAAAACTGTTTTTT. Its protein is CASSLAGITTNEKLFF.

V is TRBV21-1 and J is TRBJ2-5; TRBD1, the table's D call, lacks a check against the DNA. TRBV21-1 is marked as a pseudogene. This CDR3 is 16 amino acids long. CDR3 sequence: CASSSQGQTLWETQYF. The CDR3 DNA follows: TGTGCCAGCAGTAGCCAGGGACAGACCCTCTGGGAGACCCAGTACTTC.

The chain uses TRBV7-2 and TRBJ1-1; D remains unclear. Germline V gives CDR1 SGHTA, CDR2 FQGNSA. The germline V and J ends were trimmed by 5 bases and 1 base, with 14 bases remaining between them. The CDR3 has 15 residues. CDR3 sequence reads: CASSKVPYRNTEAFF. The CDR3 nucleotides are TGTGCCAGCAGCAAAGTACCATACCGGAACACTGAAGCTTTCTTT.

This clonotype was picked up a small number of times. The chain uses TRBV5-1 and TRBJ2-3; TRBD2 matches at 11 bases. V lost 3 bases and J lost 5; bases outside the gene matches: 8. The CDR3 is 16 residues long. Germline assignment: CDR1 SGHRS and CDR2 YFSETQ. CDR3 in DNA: TGCGCCAGCAGCTCCCTTAGCGGGAGGGCCCTAGATACGCAGTATTTT. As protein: CASSSLSGRALDTQYF. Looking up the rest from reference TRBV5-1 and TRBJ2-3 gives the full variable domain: KAGVTQTPRYLIKTRGQQVTLSCSPISGHRSVSWYQQTPGQGLQFLFEYFSETQRNKGNFPGRFSGRQFSNSRSEMNVSTLELGDSALYLCASSSLSGRALDTQYFGPGTRLTVL.

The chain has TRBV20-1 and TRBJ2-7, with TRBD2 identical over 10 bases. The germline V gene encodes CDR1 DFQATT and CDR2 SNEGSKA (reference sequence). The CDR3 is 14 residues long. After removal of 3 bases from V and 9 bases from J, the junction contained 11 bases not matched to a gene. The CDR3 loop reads CSARVPSGRARQYF. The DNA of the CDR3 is TGCAGTGCTAGGGTCCCGAGCGGGAGGGCCCGGCAGTACTTC.

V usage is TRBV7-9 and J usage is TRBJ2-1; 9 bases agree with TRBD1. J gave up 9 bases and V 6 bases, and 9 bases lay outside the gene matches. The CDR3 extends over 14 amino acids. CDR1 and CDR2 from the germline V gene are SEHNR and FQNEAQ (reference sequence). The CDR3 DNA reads TGTGCCAGCAGTTTTGGGACAGGGCTAGGTGAGCAGTTCTTC. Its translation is CASSFGTGLGEQFF.

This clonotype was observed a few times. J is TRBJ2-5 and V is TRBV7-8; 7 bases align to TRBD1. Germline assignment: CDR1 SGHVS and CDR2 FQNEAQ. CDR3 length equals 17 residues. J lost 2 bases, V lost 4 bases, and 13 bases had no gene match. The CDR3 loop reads CASSWGLDRASQETQYF. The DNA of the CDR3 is TGTGCCAGCAGCTGGGGTCTCGACAGGGCCTCGCAAGAGACCCAGTACTTC.

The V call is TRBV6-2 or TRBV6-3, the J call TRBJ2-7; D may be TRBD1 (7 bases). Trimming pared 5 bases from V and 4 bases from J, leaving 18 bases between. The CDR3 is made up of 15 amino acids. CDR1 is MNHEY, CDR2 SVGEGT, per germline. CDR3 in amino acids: CASSTQGGILYEQYF. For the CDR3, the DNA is TGTGCCAGCAGTACCCAGGGGGGCATACTTTACGAGCAGTACTTC.

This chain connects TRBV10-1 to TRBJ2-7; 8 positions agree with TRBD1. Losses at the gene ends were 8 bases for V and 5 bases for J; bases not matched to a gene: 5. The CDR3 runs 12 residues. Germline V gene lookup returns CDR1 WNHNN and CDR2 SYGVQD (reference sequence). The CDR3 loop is CASRQGYNEQYV. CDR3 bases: TGCGCCAGCCGACAGGGGTACAACGAGCAGTACGTC.

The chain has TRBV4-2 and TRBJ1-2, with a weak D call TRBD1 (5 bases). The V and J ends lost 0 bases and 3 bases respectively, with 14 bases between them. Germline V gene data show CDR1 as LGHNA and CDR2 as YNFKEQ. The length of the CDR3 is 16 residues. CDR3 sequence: CASSQDRGGEHYGYTF. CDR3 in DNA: TGTGCCAGCAGCCAAGATAGGGGAGGGGAGCACTATGGCTACACCTTC.

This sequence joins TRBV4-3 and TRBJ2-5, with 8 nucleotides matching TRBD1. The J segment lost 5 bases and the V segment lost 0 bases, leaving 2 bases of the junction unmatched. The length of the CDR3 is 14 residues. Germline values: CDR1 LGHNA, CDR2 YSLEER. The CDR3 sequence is CASSQEYRGETQYF. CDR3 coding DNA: TGCGCCAGCAGCCAAGAATACAGGGGGGAGACCCAGTACTTC.

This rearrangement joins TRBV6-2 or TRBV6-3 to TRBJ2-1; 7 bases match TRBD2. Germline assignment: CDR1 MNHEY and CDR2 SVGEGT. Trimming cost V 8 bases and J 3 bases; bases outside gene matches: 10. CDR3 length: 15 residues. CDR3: CASLSQGLFYNEQFF. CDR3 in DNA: TGTGCCAGCCTCTCCCAGGGACTATTCTACAATGAGCAGTTCTTC.

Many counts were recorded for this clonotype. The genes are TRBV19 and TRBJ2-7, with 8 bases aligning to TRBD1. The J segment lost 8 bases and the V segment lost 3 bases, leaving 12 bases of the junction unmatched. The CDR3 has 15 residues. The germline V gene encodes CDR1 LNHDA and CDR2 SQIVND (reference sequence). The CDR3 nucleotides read TGTGCCAGTAGTATGATTCCAGGGGGCAATATCCAGCAGTACTTC. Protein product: CASSMIPGGNIQQYF.

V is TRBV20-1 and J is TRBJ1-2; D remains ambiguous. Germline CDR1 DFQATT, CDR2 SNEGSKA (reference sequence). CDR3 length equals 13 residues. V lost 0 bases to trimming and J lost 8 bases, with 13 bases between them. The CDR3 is CSARDNQVSGYTF. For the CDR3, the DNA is TGCAGTGCTAGAGATAATCAGGTTTCCGGCTACACCTTC.

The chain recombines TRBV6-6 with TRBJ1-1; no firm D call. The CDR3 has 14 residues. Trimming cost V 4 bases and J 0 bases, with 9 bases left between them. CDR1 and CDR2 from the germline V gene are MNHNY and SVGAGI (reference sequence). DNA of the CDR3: TGTGCCAGCAGTTCCTGGACGGTGAACACTGAAGCTTTCTTT. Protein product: CASSSWTVNTEAFF.

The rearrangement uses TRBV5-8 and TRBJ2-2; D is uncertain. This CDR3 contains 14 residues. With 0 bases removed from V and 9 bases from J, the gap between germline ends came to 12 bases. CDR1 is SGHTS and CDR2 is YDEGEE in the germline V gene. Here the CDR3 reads CASSLGGFVRELFF. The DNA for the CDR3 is TGTGCCAGCAGCTTGGGAGGCTTCGTCAGGGAGCTGTTTTTT.

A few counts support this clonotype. Written as DNA, the CDR3 is TGCAGTGCTGGAAGGAGCAGGGGGCAGCTGAGTAATTCACCCCTCCACTTT. Amino acid sequence: CSAGRSRGQLSNSPLHF. The V call is TRBV20-1, the J call TRBJ1-6; 8 bases are shared with TRBD1. Germline-derived CDR1 and CDR2 are DFQATT and SNEGSKA (reference sequence). The V gene end was trimmed by 5 bases and the J gene end by 6 bases; junction bases not matched to a gene: 15. This CDR3 is 17 amino acids long.

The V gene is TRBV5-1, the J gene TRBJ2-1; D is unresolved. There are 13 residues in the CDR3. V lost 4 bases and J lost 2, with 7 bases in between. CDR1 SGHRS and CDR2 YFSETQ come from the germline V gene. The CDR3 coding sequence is TGCGCCAGCAGCCCTGACCCCTACAATGAGCAGTTCTTC. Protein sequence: CASSPDPYNEQFF.

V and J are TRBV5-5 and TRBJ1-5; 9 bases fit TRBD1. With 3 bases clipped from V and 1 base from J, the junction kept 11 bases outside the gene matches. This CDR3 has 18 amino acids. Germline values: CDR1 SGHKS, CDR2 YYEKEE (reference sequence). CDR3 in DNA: TGTGCCAGCAGCTCGCCGGGACAGGGAATTCCAAGCAATCAGCCCCAGCATTTT. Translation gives CASSSPGQGIPSNQPQHF. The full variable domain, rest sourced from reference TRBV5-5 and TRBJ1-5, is DAGVTQSPTHLIKTRGQQVTLRCSPISGHKSVSWYQQVLGQGPQFIFQYYEKEERGRGNFPDRFSARQFPNYSSELNVNALLLGDSALYLCASSSPGQGIPSNQPQHFGDGTRLSIL.

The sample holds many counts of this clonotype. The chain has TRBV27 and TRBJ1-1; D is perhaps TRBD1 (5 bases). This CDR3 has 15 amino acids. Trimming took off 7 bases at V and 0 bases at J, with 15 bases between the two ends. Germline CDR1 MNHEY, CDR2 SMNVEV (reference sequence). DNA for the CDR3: TGTGCCAGCATCAAATCCGGGGGAATGAACACTGAAGCTTTCTTT. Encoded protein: CASIKSGGMNTEAFF.

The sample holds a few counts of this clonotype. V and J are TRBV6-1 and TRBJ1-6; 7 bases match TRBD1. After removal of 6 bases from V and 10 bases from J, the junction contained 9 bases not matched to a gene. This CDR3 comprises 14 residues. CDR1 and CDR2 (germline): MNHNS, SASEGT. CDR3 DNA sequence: TGTGCCAGCAGCGGGACAGCCATTCGATCACCCCTCCACTTT. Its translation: CASSGTAIRSPLHF.

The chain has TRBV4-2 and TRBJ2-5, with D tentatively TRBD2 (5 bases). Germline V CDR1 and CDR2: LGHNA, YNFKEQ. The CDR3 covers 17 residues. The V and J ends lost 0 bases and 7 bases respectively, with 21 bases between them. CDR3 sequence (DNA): TGTGCCAGCAGCCAAGATCCCTCCGGACTGGCCCAAAGGACCCAGTACTTC. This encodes CASSQDPSGLAQRTQYF.